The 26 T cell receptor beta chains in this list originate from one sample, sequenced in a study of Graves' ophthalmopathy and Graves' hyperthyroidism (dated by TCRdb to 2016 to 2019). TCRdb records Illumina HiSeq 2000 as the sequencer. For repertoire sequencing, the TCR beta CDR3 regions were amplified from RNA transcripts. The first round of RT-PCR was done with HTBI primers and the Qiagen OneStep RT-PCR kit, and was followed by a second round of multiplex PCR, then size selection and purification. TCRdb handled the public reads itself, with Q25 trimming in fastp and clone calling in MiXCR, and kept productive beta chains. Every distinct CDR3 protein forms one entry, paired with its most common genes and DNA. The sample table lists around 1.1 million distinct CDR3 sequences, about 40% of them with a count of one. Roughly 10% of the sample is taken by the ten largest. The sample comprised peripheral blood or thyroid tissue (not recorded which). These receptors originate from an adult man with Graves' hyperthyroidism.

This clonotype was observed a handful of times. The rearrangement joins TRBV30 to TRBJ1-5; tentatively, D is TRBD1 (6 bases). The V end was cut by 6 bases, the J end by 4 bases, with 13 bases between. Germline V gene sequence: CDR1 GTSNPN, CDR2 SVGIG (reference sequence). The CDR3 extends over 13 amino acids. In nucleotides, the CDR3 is TGTGCCTGTTCGGCAGGGGCGAATCAGCCCCAGCATTTT. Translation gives CACSAGANQPQHF.

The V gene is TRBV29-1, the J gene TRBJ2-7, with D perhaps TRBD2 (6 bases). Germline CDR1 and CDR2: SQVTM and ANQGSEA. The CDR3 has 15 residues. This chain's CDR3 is CSAPPLAQNSYEQYF. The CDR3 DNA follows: TGCAGTGCTCCGCCTCTAGCGCAAAACTCCTACGAGCAGTACTTC.

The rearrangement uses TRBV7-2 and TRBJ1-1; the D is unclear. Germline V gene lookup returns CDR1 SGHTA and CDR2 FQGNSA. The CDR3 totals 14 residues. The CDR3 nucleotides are TGTGCTTGGAGTGTACCAGCGGGGAACACTGAAGCTTTCTTT. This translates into CAWSVPAGNTEAFF.

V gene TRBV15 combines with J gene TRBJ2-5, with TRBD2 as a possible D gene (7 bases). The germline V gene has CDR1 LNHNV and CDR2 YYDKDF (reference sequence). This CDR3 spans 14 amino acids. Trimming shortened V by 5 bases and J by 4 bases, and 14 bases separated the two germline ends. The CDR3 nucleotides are TGTGCCACCAGCCGGGGAGGGGGACGAGAGACCCAGTACTTC. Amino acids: CATSRGGGRETQYF.

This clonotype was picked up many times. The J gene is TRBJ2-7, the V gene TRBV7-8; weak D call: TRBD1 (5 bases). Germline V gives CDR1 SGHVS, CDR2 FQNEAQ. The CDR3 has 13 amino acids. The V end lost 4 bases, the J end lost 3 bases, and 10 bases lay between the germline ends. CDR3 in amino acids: CASSSIDSYEQYF. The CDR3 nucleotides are TGTGCCAGCAGCTCGATAGACAGCTACGAGCAGTACTTC.

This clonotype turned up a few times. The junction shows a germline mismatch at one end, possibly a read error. The CDR3 DNA reads as TGTGCCGCCAGCAGTGTGGCAGGGGATCAGCCCCAGCATTTT. Its translation is CAASSVAGDQPQHF. The rearrangement joins TRBV15 to TRBJ1-5; D may be TRBD1 (6 bases). The V gene's germline CDR1 is LNHNV and CDR2 YYDKDF (reference sequence). The CDR3 spans 14 residues.

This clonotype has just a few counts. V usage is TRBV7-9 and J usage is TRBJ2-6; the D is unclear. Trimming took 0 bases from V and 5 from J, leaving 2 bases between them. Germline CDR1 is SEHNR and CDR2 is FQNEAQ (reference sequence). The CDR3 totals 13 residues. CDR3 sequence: CASSLAWANVLTF. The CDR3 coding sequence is TGTGCCAGCAGCTTAGCCTGGGCCAACGTCCTGACTTTC.

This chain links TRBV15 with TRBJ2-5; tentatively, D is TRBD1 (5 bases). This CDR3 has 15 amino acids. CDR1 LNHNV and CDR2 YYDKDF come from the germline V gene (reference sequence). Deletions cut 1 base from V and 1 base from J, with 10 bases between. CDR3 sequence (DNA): TGTGCCACCAGCAGAGTGGGGCTTTTCCAAGAGACCCAGTACTTC. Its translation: CATSRVGLFQETQYF.

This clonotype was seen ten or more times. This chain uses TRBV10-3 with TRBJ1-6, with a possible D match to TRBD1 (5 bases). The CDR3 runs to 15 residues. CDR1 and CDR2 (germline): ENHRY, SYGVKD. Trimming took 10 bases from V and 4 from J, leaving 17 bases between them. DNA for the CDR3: TGTGCCACCCGGGGACTACCTGTTTATAATTCACCCCTCCACTTT. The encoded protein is CATRGLPVYNSPLHF.

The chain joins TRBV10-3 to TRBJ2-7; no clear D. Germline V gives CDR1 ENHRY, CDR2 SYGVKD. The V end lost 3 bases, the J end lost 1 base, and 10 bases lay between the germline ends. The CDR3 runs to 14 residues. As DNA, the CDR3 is TGTGCCATCAGTGACACCCTAGGGTCCTACGAGCAGTACTTC. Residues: CAISDTLGSYEQYF.

The CDR3 here is CSARSRDRGRSNQPQHF. DNA of the CDR3: TGCAGTGCTAGATCCCGGGACAGGGGGCGAAGCAATCAGCCCCAGCATTTT. The V call is TRBV20-1, the J call TRBJ1-5; 12 nucleotides agree with TRBD1. Trimming cost V 2 bases and J 1 base; bases outside gene matches: 6. The CDR3 runs to 17 residues. Per the germline V gene, CDR1 is DFQATT and CDR2 is SNEGSKA (reference sequence).

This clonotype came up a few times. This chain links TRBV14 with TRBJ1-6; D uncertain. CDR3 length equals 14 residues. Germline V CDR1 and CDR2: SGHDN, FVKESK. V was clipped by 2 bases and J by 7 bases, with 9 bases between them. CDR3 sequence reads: CASSQPTSNSPLHF. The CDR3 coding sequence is TGTGCCAGCAGCCAACCCACCTCCAATTCACCCCTCCACTTT.

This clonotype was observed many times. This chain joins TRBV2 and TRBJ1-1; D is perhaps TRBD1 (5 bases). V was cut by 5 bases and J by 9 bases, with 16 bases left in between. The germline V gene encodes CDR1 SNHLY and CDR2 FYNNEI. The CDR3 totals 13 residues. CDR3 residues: CASSTGTSPKAFF. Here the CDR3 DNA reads TGTGCCAGCAGTACGGGGACGTCCCCAAAAGCTTTCTTT.

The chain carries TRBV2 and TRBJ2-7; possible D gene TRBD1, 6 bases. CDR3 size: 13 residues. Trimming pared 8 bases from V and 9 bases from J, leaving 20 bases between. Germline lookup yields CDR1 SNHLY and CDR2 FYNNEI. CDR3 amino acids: CASHSWGLGWQYF. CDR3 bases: TGTGCCAGCCATTCTTGGGGGCTTGGGTGGCAGTACTTC.

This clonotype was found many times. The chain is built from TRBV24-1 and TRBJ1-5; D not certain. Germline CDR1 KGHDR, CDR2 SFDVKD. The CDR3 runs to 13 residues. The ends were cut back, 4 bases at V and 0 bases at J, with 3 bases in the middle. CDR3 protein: CATSERSNQPQHF. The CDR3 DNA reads TGTGCCACCAGTGAGCGTAGCAATCAGCCCCAGCATTTT.

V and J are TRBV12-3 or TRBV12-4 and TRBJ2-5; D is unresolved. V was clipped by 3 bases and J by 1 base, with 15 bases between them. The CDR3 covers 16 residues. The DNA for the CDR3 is TGTGCCAGCAGTTTGTTTACCGAGTTATCCCAAGAGACCCAGTACTTC. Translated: CASSLFTELSQETQYF.

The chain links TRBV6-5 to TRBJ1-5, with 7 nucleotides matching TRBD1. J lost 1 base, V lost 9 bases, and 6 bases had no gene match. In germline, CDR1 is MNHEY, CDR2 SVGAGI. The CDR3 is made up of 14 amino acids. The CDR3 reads CASQTGVSNQPQHF. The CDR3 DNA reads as TGTGCCAGTCAAACAGGGGTAAGCAATCAGCCCCAGCATTTT.

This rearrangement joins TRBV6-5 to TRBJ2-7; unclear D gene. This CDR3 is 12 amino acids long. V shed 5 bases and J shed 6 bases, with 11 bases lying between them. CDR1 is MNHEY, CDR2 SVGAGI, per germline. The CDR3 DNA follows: TGTGCCAGCAGTGCAACAGAAGTCGAGCAGTACTTC. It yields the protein CASSATEVEQYF.

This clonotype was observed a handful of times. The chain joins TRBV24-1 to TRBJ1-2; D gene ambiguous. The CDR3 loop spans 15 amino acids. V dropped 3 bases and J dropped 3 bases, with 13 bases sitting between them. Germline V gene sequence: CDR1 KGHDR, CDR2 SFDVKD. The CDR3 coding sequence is TGTGCCACCAGTGATGAATCCTCGGGAGACTATGGCTACACCTTC. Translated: CATSDESSGDYGYTF.

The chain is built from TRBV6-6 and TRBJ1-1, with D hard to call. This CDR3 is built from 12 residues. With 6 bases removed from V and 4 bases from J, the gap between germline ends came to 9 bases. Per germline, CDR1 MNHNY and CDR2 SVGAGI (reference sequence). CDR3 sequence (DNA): TGTGCCAGCAGGGTTAGTAGCACTGAAGCTTTCTTT. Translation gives CASRVSSTEAFF.

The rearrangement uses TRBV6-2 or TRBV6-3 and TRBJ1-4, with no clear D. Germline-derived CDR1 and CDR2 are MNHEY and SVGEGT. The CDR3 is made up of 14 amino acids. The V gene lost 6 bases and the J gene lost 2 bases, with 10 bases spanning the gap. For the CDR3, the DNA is TGTGCCAGCAGCCGCAGGCGGACTAATGAAAAACTGTTTTTT. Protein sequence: CASSRRRTNEKLFF.

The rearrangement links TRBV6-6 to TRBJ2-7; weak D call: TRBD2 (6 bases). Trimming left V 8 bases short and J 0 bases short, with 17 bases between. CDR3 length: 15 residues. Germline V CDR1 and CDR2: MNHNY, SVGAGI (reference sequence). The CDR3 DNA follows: TGTGCCAGCCAGGGAGGCAGGGAACTCTCCTACGAGCAGTACTTC. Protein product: CASQGGRELSYEQYF.

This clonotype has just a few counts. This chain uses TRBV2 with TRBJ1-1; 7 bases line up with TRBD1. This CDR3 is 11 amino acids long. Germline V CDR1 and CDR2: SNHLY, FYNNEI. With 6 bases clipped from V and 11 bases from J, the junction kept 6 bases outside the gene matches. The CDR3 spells CASRGRGVAFF. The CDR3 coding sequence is TGTGCCAGCAGGGGCAGGGGGGTCGCTTTCTTT.

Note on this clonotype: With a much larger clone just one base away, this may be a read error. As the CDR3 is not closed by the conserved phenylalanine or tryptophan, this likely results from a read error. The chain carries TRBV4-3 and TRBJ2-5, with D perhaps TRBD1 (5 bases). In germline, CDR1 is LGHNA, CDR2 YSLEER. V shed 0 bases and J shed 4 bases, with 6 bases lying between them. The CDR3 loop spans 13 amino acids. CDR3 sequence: CASSQDQGETQYL. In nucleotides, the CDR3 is TGCGCCAGCAGCCAAGATCAGGGAGAGACCCAGTACTTG.

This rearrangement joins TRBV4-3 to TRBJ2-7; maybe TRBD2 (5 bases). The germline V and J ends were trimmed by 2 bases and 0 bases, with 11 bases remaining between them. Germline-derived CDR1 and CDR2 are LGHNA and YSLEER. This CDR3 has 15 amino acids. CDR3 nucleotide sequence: TGCGCCAGCAGCCAATACGGACTGGGCTCCTACGAGCAGTACTTC. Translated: CASSQYGLGSYEQYF.

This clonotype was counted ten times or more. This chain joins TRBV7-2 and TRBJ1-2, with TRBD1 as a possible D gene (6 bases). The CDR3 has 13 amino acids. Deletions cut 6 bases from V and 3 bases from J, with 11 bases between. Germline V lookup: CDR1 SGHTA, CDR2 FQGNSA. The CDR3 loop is CASSQTGYYGYTF. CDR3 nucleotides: TGTGCCAGCAGTCAAACAGGGTACTATGGCTACACCTTC.